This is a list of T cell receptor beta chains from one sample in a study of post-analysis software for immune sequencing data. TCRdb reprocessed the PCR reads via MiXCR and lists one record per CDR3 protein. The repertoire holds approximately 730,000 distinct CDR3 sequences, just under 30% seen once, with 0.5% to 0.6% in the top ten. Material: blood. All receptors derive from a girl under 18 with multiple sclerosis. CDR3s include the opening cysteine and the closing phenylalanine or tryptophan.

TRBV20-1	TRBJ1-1	CSARKAGTEAFF
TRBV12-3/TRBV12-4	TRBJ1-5	CASSLAEQGNQPQHF
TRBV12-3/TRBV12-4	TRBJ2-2	CASSFSSVGVNTGELFF
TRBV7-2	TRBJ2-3	CASSLLAGLTDTQYF
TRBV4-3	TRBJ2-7	CASSLDGSADEQYF
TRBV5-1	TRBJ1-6	CASSLWQGAPNSPLHF
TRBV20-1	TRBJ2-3	CSARLAGGTKDTQYF
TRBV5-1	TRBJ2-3	CASKWAAMRDTQYF
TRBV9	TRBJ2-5	CAGSVVGGEQYF
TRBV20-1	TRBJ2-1	CSAIRLAGGGEQFF
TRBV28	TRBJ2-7	CASSRQGLRYERYF
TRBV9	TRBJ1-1	CASSPTPGNEAFF
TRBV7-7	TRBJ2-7	CASSEGLARGEQYF
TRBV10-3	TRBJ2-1	CAISESWAGEQFF
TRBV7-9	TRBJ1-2	CATLSGRDGADYGYTF
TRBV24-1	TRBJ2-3	CATSDSHTDTQYF
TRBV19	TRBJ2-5	CASSPTFGGEQYF
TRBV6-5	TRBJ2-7	CASGEYPYEQYF
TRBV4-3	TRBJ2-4	CASSQDVAGGAPKNIQYF
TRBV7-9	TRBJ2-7	CASSPTDRPIPISGEQYF
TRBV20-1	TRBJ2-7	CSANILVSAEQYF
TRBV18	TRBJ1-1	CASSPVGPNTEAFF
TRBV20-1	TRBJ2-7	CSARRVRQGANYEQYF
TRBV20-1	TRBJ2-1	CSAPGRTYNNEQFF
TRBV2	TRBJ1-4	CASSEDRFTEKLFF
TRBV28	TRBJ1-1	CASRPPTGQVDTEAFF
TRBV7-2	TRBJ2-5	CASSLVGGRLEETQYF
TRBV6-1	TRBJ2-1	CASSPAVYSYNEQFF
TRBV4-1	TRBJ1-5	CASSQALGGINQPQHF
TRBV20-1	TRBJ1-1	CSATSPVNTEAFF
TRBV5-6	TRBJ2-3	CASSFPGPGTDTQYF
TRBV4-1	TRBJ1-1	CASSQDRQGMNTEAFF
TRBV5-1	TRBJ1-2	CASSSDSGGYGYTF
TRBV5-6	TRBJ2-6	CASSSVREAGPGANVLTF
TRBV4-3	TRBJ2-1	CASSPTLGRSYNEQFF
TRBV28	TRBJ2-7	CASREGSGVASYEQYF
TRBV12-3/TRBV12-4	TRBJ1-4	CASSPRTGVSNEKLFF
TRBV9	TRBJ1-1	CASSARTGPNTEAFF
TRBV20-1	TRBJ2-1	CSAGTLGLRYSEQFF
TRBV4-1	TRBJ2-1	CASSQEELPPNEQFF
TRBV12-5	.	CASGPRPGLAGGPLETQYF
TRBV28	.	CASSSPSGSEQYF
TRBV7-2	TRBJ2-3	CASSPVAGLTDTQYF
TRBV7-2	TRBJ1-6	CASSLPRGGVGMNSPLHF
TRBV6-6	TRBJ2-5	CAMIAGQETQYF
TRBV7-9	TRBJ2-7	CASSLQGGVYEQYF
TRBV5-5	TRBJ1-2	CASSSSGTGGAWYGYTF
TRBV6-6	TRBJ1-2	CASSYRGRGRGGYTF
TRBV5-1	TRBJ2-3	CASSGGQRGIDTQYF
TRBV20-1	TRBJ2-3	CSALRLAGGPELFSTDTQYF
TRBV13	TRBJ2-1	CASRLAGLPQFF
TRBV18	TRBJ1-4	CASSPTPREATDEKLFF
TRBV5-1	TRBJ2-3	CASSYSGLAGTDTQYF
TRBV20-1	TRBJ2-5	CSAREPTLSRTQYF
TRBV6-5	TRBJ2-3	CASSYSGNTADTQYF
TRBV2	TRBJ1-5	CASLPGVSNQPQHF
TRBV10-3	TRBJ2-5	CAISEPRGGRETQYF
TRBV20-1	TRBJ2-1	CSARVRRGGNNEQFF
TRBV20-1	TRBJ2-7	CSALLRGRPPYEQYF
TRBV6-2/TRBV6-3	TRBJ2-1	CASSYGQGSHNEQFF